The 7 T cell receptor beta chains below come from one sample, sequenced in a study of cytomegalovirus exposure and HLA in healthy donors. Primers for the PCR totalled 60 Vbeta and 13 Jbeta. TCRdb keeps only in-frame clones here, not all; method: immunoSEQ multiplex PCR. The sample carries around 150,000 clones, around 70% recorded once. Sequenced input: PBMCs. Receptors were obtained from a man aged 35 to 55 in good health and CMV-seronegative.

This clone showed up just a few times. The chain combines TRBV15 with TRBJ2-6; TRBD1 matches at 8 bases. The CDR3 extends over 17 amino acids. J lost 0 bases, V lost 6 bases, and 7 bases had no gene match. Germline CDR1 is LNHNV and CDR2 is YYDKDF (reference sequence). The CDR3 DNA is TGTGCCACCAGAGAGGACAGGGAGATCTCTGGGGCCAACGTCCTGACTTTC. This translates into CATREDREISGANVLTF. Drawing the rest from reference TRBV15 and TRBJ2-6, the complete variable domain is DAMVIQNPRYQVTQFGKPVTLSCSQTLNHNVMYWYQQKSSQAPKLLFHYYDKDFNNEADTPDNFQSRRPNTSFCFLDIRSPGLGDTAMYLCATREDREISGANVLTFGAGSRLTVL.

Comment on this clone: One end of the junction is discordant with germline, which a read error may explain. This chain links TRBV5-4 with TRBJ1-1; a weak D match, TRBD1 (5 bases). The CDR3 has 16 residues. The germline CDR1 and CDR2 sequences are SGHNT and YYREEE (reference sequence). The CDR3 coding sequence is TGTGCCAGCAGTTCTGCACGGACACTCATGAACCCTGAAGCTTTCTTT. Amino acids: CASSSARTLMNPEAFF.

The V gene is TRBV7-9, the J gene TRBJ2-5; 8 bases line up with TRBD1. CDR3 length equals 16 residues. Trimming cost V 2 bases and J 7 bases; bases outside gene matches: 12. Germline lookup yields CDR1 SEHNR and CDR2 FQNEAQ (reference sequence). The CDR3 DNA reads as TGTGCCAGCAGCTTATACCCCGGTCCCCAGGGGGCGACCCAGTACTTC. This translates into CASSLYPGPQGATQYF.

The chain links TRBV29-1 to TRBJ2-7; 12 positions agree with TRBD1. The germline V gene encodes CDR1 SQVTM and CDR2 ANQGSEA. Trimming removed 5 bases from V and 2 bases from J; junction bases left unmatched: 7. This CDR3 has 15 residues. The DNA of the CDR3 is TGCAGCGTTTCCGGGACAGGGGGCGGTACCTACGAGCAGTACTTC. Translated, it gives CSVSGTGGGTYEQYF.

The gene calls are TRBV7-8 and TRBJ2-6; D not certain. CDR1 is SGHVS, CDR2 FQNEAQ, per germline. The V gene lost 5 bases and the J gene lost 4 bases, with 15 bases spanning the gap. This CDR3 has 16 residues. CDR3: CASSTYEAAGANVLTF. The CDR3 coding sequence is TGTGCCAGCAGCACATACGAGGCGGCGGGGGCCAACGTCCTGACTTTC.

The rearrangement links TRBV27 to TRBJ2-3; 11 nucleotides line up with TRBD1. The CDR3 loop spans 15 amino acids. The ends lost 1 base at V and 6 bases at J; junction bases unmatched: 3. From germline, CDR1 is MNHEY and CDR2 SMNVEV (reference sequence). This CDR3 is CASSLWTGGSDTQYF. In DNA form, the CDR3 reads TGTGCCAGCAGTTTATGGACAGGGGGCAGCGATACGCAGTATTTT.

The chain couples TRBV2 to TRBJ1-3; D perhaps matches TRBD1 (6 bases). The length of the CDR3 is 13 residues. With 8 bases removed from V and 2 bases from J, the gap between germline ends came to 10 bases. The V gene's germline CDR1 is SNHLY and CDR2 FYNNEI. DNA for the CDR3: TGTGCCAGCCACAGGGTTCCTGGAAACACCATATATTTT. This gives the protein CASHRVPGNTIYF.